Listed here are 19 T cell receptor beta chains from one sample, sequenced in a study of shared T cell receptors in the human thymus. Here immunoSEQ multiplex PCR was the method, and the copy in TCRdb shows in-frame clones only, minus some. The table lists hundreds of thousands of clones, more than 70% of them singletons, with approximately 0.0097% in the top ten. These data were likewise used in another study, on human thymus T cells.

Material: thymocytes. The receptors come from a boy under two years old with a congenital heart defect.

The V call is TRBV1, the J call TRBJ2-1; the table's TRBD2 call for D was not verified on the DNA. TRBV1 is a recognized pseudogene. This CDR3 is 15 amino acids long. The CDR3 loop is CTSSPGTSGYNEQFF. The CDR3 DNA reads TGCACCAGCAGCCCCGGGACTAGCGGATACAATGAGCAGTTCTTC.

The chain employs TRBV5-1 and TRBJ1-5; no clear D gene. Trimming stripped 0 bases from V and 7 bases from J, with 8 bases between. The CDR3 length is 13 residues. The V gene's germline CDR1 is SGHRS and CDR2 YFSETQ. CDR3 sequence reads: CASSLVVGQPQHF. As DNA, the CDR3 is TGCGCCAGCAGCTTGGTGGTGGGCCAGCCCCAGCATTTT.

The CDR3 DNA is TGTGCCAGCCGAGGGGACAGGCAGGTGGACACCATATATTTT. This codes for CASRGDRQVDTIYF. The chain joins TRBV27 to TRBJ1-3, with TRBD1 matching over 8 bases. V dropped 8 bases and J dropped 8; count of bases not matched to a gene: 11. Germline values: CDR1 MNHEY, CDR2 SMNVEV (reference sequence). CDR3 length equals 14 residues.

This clone was seen just once. Other DNA sequences in this specimen translate into the identical CDR3. V is TRBV4-3 and J is TRBJ2-7, with TRBD1 matching over 9 bases. The CDR3 runs to 16 residues. Per germline, CDR1 LGHNA and CDR2 YSLEER. V was clipped by 0 bases and J by 2 bases; unmatched bases: 5. Here the CDR3 reads CASSQDPGQGAYEQYF. CDR3 coding DNA: TGCGCCAGCAGCCAAGATCCGGGACAGGGTGCCTACGAGCAGTACTTC.

The V call is TRBV7-2, the J call TRBJ2-7, with D tentatively TRBD2 (6 bases). Germline assignment: CDR1 SGHTA and CDR2 FQGNSA. The CDR3 has 13 amino acids. Trimming removed 5 bases from V and 3 bases from J, with 11 bases in between. The CDR3 DNA is TGTGCCAGCAGCCGTCTCGGGGGCTACGAGCAGTACTTC. Protein: CASSRLGGYEQYF.

The chain combines TRBV6-6 with TRBJ1-2; TRBD1 matches 11 bases. The J segment lost 3 bases and the V segment lost 4 bases, leaving 4 bases of the junction unmatched. The CDR3 runs to 15 residues. Germline lookup yields CDR1 MNHNY and CDR2 SVGAGI (reference sequence). Written as DNA, the CDR3 is TGTGCCAGCAGTTCCAGGGACAGGGGGGACTATGGCTACACCTTC. It is translated as CASSSRDRGDYGYTF.

This sequence joins TRBV12-5 and TRBJ2-3, with a weak D call TRBD2 (5 bases). V was trimmed by 6 bases and J by 4 bases, leaving 17 bases between them. CDR3 length equals 15 residues. CDR1 is LGHNT, CDR2 FRNRAP, per germline. This chain's CDR3 is CASGDSDSSSDTQYF. The DNA for the CDR3 is TGTGCTAGTGGGGACTCGGACTCATCGTCAGATACGCAGTATTTT.

J is TRBJ2-1 and V is TRBV6-5, with 8 bases lining up with TRBD1. The V gene end was trimmed by 5 bases and the J gene end by 3 bases; junction bases not matched to a gene: 9. The CDR3 has 16 amino acids. The V gene's germline CDR1 is MNHEY and CDR2 SVGAGI. CDR3 in amino acids: CASSNYRGWLYNEQFF. The CDR3 DNA is TGTGCCAGCAGTAACTACAGGGGGTGGCTCTACAATGAGCAGTTCTTC.

The chain joins TRBV4-3 to TRBJ2-1; TRBD2 agrees at 7 bases. V shed 3 bases and J 4 bases; nucleotides not matched to a gene: 15. The CDR3 sequence is 18 residues long. Germline CDR1 is LGHNA and CDR2 is YSLEER. The CDR3 DNA reads TGCGCCAGCAGCCACTCTGCCAGTACGGGAGGCCGTTACAATGAGCAGTTCTTC. Protein sequence: CASSHSASTGGRYNEQFF.

This clone was observed a few times. This rearrangement joins TRBV19 to TRBJ2-7, with D perhaps matching TRBD2 (7 bases). The CDR3 sequence is 14 residues long. V was pared by 10 bases and J by 2 bases, with 18 bases between. Germline V gives CDR1 LNHDA, CDR2 SQIVND (reference sequence). The CDR3 coding sequence is TGTGCCATTCTGACTAGGGGGGGACCCTACGAGCAGTACTTC. Its translation is CAILTRGGPYEQYF.

The chain couples TRBV5-8 to TRBJ2-7, with D tentatively TRBD1 (6 bases). With 4 bases removed from V and 1 base from J, the gap between germline ends came to 18 bases. This CDR3 spans 16 amino acids. CDR1 and CDR2 (germline): SGHTS, YDEGEE. This CDR3 reads CASSPKDRLGSYEQYF. The DNA for the CDR3 is TGTGCCAGCAGCCCAAAAGACAGGCTGGGGTCCTACGAGCAGTACTTC.

The rearrangement links TRBV28 to TRBJ1-2; perhaps TRBD1 as D (5 bases). The CDR3 covers 11 residues. CDR1 and CDR2 from the germline V gene are MDHEN and SYDVKM. V was clipped by 10 bases and J by 9 bases, with 15 bases between them. The CDR3 bases are TGTGCCACCCTGGGGGGTGGTCGCTACACCTTC. Amino acids: CATLGGGRYTF.

The chain couples TRBV5-1 to TRBJ2-4, with 7 bases aligning to TRBD1. This CDR3 region has 16 residues. Germline V gene sequence: CDR1 SGHRS, CDR2 YFSETQ. The trim removed 4 bases at V and 0 bases at J, leaving 7 bases unmatched. CDR3 residues: CASSERDSLAKNIQYF. The CDR3 DNA is TGCGCCAGCAGCGAACGGGACAGCCTAGCCAAAAACATTCAGTACTTC.

This chain joins TRBV4-3 and TRBJ1-2, with 8 bases that match TRBD1. Germline CDR1 is LGHNA and CDR2 is YSLEER. V lost 6 bases and J lost 4; bases outside the gene matches: 4. The CDR3 consists of 13 residues. The CDR3, as DNA: TGCGCCAGCAGACCCGGACAGGGCTATGGCTACACCTTC. Its translation is CASRPGQGYGYTF.

The chain is built from TRBV4-1 and TRBJ1-2, with D unresolved. Germline CDR1 is MGHRA and CDR2 is YSYEKL. This CDR3 comprises 15 residues. V dropped 0 bases and J dropped 3 bases, with 11 bases sitting between them. The CDR3 loop is CASSQDLNTDYGYTF. The CDR3 nucleotides read TGCGCCAGCAGCCAAGACCTCAACACCGACTATGGCTACACCTTC.

There are a few counts of this clone. This chain connects TRBV4-1 to TRBJ1-6, with 9 bases identical to TRBD1. This CDR3 spans 14 amino acids. The germline V gene has CDR1 MGHRA and CDR2 YSYEKL. Trimming at V came to 4 bases and at J to 7 bases, leaving 2 bases not matched to a gene. Here the CDR3 DNA reads TGCGCCAGCAGCCTCGGGACAGGGAATTCACCCCTCCACTTT. It translates to CASSLGTGNSPLHF.

In DNA, the CDR3 is TGTGCCAGCATGAGGGGGAGCTCCTACAATGAGCAGTTCTTC. It specifies CASMRGSSYNEQFF. The V and J genes are TRBV25-1 and TRBJ2-1, with TRBD1 as a possible D gene (6 bases). The CDR3 contains 14 residues. Germline-derived CDR1 and CDR2 are MGHDK and SYGVNS. V was pared by 7 bases and J by 0 bases, with 10 bases between.

The gene calls are TRBV29-1 and TRBJ2-5, with TRBD1 identical over 10 bases. CDR1 is SQVTM and CDR2 is ANQGSEA in the germline V gene. The junction had 9 bases not matched to a gene; V was cut back by 6 bases and J by 2 bases. The length of the CDR3 is 15 residues. The CDR3 here is CSVSPGQGLQETQYF. The CDR3 nucleotides read TGCAGCGTATCCCCGGGACAGGGGCTACAAGAGACCCAGTACTTC. Based on the CDR3 plus reference TRBV29-1 and TRBJ2-5, the full variable domain is SAVISQKPSRDICQRGTSLTIQCQVDSQVTMMFWYRQQPGQSLTLIATANQGSEATYESGFVIDKFPISRPNLTFSTLTVSNMSPEDSSIYLCSVSPGQGLQETQYFGPGTRLLVL.

The rearrangement links TRBV30 to TRBJ2-6, with 9 bases aligning to TRBD2. V was clipped by 0 bases and J by 0 bases; unmatched bases: 3. CDR3 length: 17 residues. CDR1 and CDR2 (germline): GTSNPN, SVGIG (reference sequence). The CDR3 coding sequence is TGTGCCTGGAGTGTAGCGGGGGGCCCCTCTGGGGCCAACGTCCTGACTTTC. It codes for CAWSVAGGPSGANVLTF.